The TCR beta chain under discussion was sequenced for a study of shared clonotypes between healthy human individuals. The germline CDR1 and CDR2 sequences are SEHNR and FQNEAQ (reference sequence). The V end lost 3 bases, the J end lost 2 bases, and 5 bases lay between the germline ends. This CDR3 contains 12 residues. Deep-level settings were used for running the assay. How the authors handled the data: Without quality scores, immunoSEQ junctional reads could not be filtered like full-length reads. Some clones are missing from TCRdb's copy, which holds only in-frame ones; the method was immunoSEQ multiplex PCR. The DNA gave D and trimming, while V, J and clone size come from that table. The sample has roughly 2.5 million clones; 85% to 95% are singletons.

V is TRBV7-9 and J is TRBJ2-7; possible D gene TRBD2, 5 bases. The material sequenced was naive CD4+ T cells sorted from blood. The sample's subset: CD45RA+ positively selected. This receptor was taken from a man between 18 and 35 years old in good health. The CDR3: CASSFGAYEQYF. In DNA form, the CDR3 reads TGTGCCAGCAGCTTCGGGGCCTACGAGCAGTACTTC.